This TCR beta chain was documented in a study of shared clonotypes between healthy human individuals. About the research overall: A donor's plate count was three for CD4 naive and three for CD4 memory; CD8 naive had two and CD8 memory one. General observations from the study: Sharing across several donors was seen in roughly 5% of naive CD4 clonotypes. It was the non-shared clonotypes that had lower generation probabilities than clonotypes shared by all four donors.

On this clone itself: Its target is not known.

The run depth of the assay was deep. Assay used: immunoSEQ multiplex PCR; TCRdb lists only in-frame clones, some missing. Of roughly 2.5 million clones in the sample, around 94% were seen once. The CDR3 length is 15 residues. Germline CDR1 MGHDK, CDR2 SYGVNS. V dropped 2 bases and J dropped 5; count of bases not matched to a gene: 6. The V call is TRBV25-1, the J call TRBJ2-5; 9 nucleotides line up with TRBD2. The sequenced sample consisted of naive CD4+ T cells sorted from blood. The subset was: CD45RA+ positively selected. The TCR comes from a man younger than 30 in good health. The CDR3 loop reads CASSEGGRAWETQYF. CDR3 nucleotide sequence: TGTGCCAGCAGTGAAGGCGGGAGGGCCTGGGAGACCCAGTACTTC.